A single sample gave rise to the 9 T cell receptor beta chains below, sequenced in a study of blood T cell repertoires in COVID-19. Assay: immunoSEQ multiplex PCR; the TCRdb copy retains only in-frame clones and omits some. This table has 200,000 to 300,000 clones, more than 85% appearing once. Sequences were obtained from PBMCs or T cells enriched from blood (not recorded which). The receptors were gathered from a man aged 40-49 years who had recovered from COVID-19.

CDR3 in amino acids: CASSRTGVDGYTF. The CDR3 DNA sequence: TGTGCCAGCAGCCGGACAGGGGTGGATGGCTACACCTTC. The rearrangement joins TRBV12-3 or TRBV12-4 to TRBJ1-2; 9 nucleotides align to TRBD1. V was clipped by 6 bases and J by 6 bases; unmatched bases: 5. The CDR3 loop spans 13 amino acids.

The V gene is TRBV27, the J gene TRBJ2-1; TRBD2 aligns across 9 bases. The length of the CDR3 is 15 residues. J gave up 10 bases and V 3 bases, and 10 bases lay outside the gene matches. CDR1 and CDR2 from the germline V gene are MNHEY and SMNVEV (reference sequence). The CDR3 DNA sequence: TGTGCCAGCAGTTTCTCGAGCGGGAGGCCTGGCGAGCAGTTCTTC. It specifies CASSFSSGRPGEQFF.

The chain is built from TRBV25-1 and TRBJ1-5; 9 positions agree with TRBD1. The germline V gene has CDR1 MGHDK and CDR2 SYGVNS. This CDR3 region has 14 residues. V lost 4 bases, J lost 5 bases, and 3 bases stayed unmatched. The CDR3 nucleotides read TGTGCCAGCAGTGGGACAGGGGATCATCAGCCCCAGCATTTT. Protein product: CASSGTGDHQPQHF.

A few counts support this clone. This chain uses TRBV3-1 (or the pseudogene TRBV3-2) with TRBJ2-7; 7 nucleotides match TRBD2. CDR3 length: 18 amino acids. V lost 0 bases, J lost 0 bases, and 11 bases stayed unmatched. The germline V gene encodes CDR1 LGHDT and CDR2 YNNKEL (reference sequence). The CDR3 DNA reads TGTGCCAGCAGCCAAGATCGGGAGGCAGCGCGGAGCTCCTACGAGCAGTACTTC. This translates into CASSQDREAARSSYEQYF.

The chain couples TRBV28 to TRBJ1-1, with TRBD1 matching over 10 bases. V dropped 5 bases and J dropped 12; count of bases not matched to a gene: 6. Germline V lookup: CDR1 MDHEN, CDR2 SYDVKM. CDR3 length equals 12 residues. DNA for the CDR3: TGTGCCAGCAGTCCGGGACAGGGGAGGACTTTCTTT. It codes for CASSPGQGRTFF.

The CDR3 loop reads CASSTGTGGPEAFF. CDR3 DNA: TGTGCCAGTAGTACCGGGACAGGGGGCCCTGAAGCTTTCTTT. The chain couples TRBV19 to TRBJ1-1, with TRBD1 identical over 12 bases. Germline assignment: CDR1 LNHDA and CDR2 SQIVND (reference sequence). Trimming took 4 bases from V and 6 from J; bases not matched to a gene: 3. The CDR3 totals 14 residues.

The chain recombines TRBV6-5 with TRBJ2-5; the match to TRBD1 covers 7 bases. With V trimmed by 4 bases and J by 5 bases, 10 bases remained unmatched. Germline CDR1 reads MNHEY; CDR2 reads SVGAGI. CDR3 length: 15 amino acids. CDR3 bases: TGTGCCAGCAGTTTCTCTTTGGACAGGCGGGAGACCCAGTACTTC. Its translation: CASSFSLDRRETQYF.

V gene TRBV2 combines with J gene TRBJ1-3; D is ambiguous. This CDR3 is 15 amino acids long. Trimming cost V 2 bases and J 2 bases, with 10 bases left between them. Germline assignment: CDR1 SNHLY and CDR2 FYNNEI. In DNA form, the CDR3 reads TGTGCCAGCAGTGAAAACGCTATGCCTGGAAACACCATATATTTT. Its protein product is CASSENAMPGNTIYF.

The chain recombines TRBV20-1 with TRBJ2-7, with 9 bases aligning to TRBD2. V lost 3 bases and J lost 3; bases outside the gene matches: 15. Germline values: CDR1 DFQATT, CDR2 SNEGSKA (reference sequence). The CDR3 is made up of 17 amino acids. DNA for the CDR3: TGCAGTGCTAGTATCCCGACCGTAGCGGGAGACATCTACGAGCAGTACTTC. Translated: CSASIPTVAGDIYEQYF.